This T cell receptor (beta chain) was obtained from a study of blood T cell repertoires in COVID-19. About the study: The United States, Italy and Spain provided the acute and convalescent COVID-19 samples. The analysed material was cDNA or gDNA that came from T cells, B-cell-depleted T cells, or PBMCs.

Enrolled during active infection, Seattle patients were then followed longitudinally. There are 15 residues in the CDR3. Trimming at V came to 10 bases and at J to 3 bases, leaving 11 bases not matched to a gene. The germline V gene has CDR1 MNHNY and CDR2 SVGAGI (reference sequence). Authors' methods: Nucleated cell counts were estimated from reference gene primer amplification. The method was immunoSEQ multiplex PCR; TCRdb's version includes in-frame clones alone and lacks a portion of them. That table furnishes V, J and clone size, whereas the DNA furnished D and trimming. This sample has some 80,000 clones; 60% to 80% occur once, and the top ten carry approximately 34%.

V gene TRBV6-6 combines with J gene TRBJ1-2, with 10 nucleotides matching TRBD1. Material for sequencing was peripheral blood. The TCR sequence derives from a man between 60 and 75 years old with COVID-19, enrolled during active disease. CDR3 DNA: TGTGCCATCAAAGCCCGACAGGGGGCTGACTATGGCTACACCTTC. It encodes CAIKARQGADYGYTF.